The entry that follows covers one TCR beta chain sequence. V shed 3 bases and J shed 5 bases, with 24 bases lying between them. The CDR3 spans 17 residues. Germline-derived CDR1 and CDR2 are DFQATT and SNEGSKA (reference sequence). This sample was taken from a study of control samples from healthy donors and cancer patients. Repertoires were generated with immunoSEQ multiplex PCR, while TCRdb's copy carries only in-frame clones and drops some. Among about 29,000 clones listed, nearly 90% were seen once. The chain combines TRBV20-1 with TRBJ2-3, with D maybe TRBD1 (7 bases). Sequencing was carried out using formalin-fixed, paraffin-embedded tissue. This receptor was obtained from a female donor with melanoma. The CDR3 sequence is CSASADRTGRAGDTQYF. The CDR3 DNA reads TGCAGTGCTAGTGCGGACCGGACAGGCAGAGCGGGAGATACGCAGTATTTT.